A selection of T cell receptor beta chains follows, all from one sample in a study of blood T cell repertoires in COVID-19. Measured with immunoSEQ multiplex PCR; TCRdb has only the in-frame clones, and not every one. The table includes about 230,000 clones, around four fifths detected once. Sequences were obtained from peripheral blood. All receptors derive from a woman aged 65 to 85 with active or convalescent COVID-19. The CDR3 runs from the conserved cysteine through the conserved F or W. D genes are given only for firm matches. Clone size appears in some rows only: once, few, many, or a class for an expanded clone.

CDR3 DNA: TGTGCCAGCAGCCCCCAGTACCAGACAGGGTATTACGAGCAGTACTTC
CDR3 protein: CASSPQYQTGYYEQYF
clone size: few
J gene: TRBJ2-7
V gene: TRBV7-9
D gene: TRBD1

CDR3 DNA: TGTGCCAGCAGTTCCGGGACTAGCGGGGGGGCCTACGAGCAGTACTTC
CDR3 protein: CASSSGTSGGAYEQYF
clone size: NA
J gene: TRBJ2-7
V gene: TRBV2
D gene: TRBD2

CDR3 DNA: TGTGCCAGCAGCGCCCAACAGGGCACTGAAGCTTTCTTT
CDR3 protein: CASSAQQGTEAFF
clone size: NA
J gene: TRBJ1-1
V gene: TRBV9
D gene: NA

CDR3 DNA: TGTGCCAGCAGCTTGGCGGTGGCCGCCCGGGGTGAGCAGTTCTTC
CDR3 protein: CASSLAVAARGEQFF
clone size: NA
J gene: TRBJ2-1
V gene: TRBV5-8
D gene: NA

CDR3 DNA: TGTGCCAGCAGCCAAAACGAGTACAATGAGCAGTTCTTC
CDR3 protein: CASSQNEYNEQFF
clone size: few
J gene: TRBJ2-1
V gene: TRBV16
D gene: NA

CDR3 DNA: TGTGCCAGCAGCGGGCAGGGCGGTGGAAACACCATATATTTT
CDR3 protein: CASSGQGGGNTIYF
clone size: few
J gene: TRBJ1-3
V gene: TRBV14
D gene: NA

CDR3 DNA: TGTGCCTGGAGTGCGGGAACTAGCGGGAGACCCTACGAGCAGTACTTC
CDR3 protein: CAWSAGTSGRPYEQYF
clone size: NA
J gene: TRBJ2-7
V gene: TRBV30
D gene: TRBD2

CDR3 DNA: TGCGCCAGCAGCCCCGGACAGTTAAATGAAAAACTGTTTTTT
CDR3 protein: CASSPGQLNEKLFF
clone size: NA
J gene: TRBJ1-4
V gene: TRBV5-1
D gene: NA

CDR3 DNA: TGTGCCAGCAGCTCCCGGGTGGATTCACCCCTCCACTTT
CDR3 protein: CASSSRVDSPLHF
clone size: few
J gene: TRBJ1-6
V gene: TRBV7-2
D gene: NA

CDR3 DNA: TGTGCCAGCAGTTTGGCCTCAAATCCAGGGAGGGGGGGCACTGAAGCTTTCTTT
CDR3 protein: CASSLASNPGRGGTEAFF
clone size: NA
J gene: TRBJ1-1
V gene: TRBV27
D gene: NA

CDR3 DNA: TGTGCCAGCAGCGCCGGACTAGACGCGCTAGATACGCAGTATTTT
CDR3 protein: CASSAGLDALDTQYF
clone size: once
J gene: TRBJ2-3
V gene: TRBV9
D gene: TRBD2

CDR3 DNA: TGCGCCAGCACCCCCTTGGGTGGCAGGGGGATTTCATCTGCTAATGAAAAACTGTTTTTT
CDR3 protein: CASTPLGGRGISSANEKLFF
clone size: NA
J gene: TRBJ1-4
V gene: TRBV5-1
D gene: TRBD1

CDR3 DNA: TGCGCCAGCCGACTAAGGGGGGAGACCCAGTACTTC
CDR3 protein: CASRLRGETQYF
clone size: NA
J gene: TRBJ2-5
V gene: TRBV5-1
D gene: NA

CDR3 DNA: TGTGCCAGCAGCCCGACAGGGACACCTGGCTACAATGAGCAGTTCTTC
CDR3 protein: CASSPTGTPGYNEQFF
clone size: NA
J gene: TRBJ2-1
V gene: TRBV4-2
D gene: TRBD1

CDR3 DNA: TGTGCCAGCAGCTTCGAGGGGACAGGGAATGAGCAGTTCTTC
CDR3 protein: CASSFEGTGNEQFF
clone size: NA
J gene: TRBJ2-1
V gene: TRBV7-9
D gene: TRBD1

CDR3 DNA: TGTGCCAGCAGCCAGACTGTCCTCCCCATTTATGGCTACACCTTC
CDR3 protein: CASSQTVLPIYGYTF
clone size: few
J gene: TRBJ1-2
V gene: TRBV3-1/TRBV3-2
D gene: NA

CDR3 DNA: TGTGCCACCAGCAGAGGCAGGGGGCTCCAAGAGACCCAGTACTTC
CDR3 protein: CATSRGRGLQETQYF
clone size: NA
J gene: TRBJ2-5
V gene: TRBV15
D gene: TRBD1

CDR3 DNA: TGTGCCAGCAGTCGAACCTCGGTTCTCACTGAAGCTTTCTTT
CDR3 protein: CASSRTSVLTEAFF
clone size: NA
J gene: TRBJ1-1
V gene: TRBV28
D gene: NA

CDR3 DNA: TGTGCCACCAGCCCCCTCGAGATTTCCACGCAGTATTTT
CDR3 protein: CATSPLEISTQYF
clone size: NA
J gene: TRBJ2-3
V gene: TRBV28
D gene: NA

CDR3 DNA: TGTGCCAGCAGACTAGGGGGACTAGCGCTTAATGAGCAGTTCTTC
CDR3 protein: CASRLGGLALNEQFF
clone size: NA
J gene: TRBJ2-1
V gene: TRBV9
D gene: TRBD2

CDR3 DNA: TGCGCCAGCAGCTTACAAAGAAGCGGGAACACAGATACGCAGTATTTT
CDR3 protein: CASSLQRSGNTDTQYF
clone size: NA
J gene: TRBJ2-3
V gene: TRBV5-1
D gene: TRBD2

CDR3 DNA: TGTGCCAGCACCCACTCTACAGGGTCGAGGGGCTACACCTTC
CDR3 protein: CASTHSTGSRGYTF
clone size: NA
J gene: TRBJ1-2
V gene: TRBV5-8
D gene: NA

CDR3 DNA: TGTGCCAGCAGTTACTCGGGACTGGGCTACGAGCAGTACTTC
CDR3 protein: CASSYSGLGYEQYF
clone size: NA
J gene: TRBJ2-7
V gene: TRBV6-5
D gene: NA

CDR3 DNA: TGTGCCAGCAGCTTAGGCCAAGGGGCCTACGAGCAGTACTTC
CDR3 protein: CASSLGQGAYEQYF
clone size: NA
J gene: TRBJ2-7
V gene: TRBV11-1
D gene: NA